The 5 T cell receptor beta chains reported below all come from one sample, sequenced in a study of blood T cells in healthy people across ages. The use of a sample-barcoded 5' primer and a J-beta primer mix characterized a second PCR of 7 to 11 cycles. TCRdb re-derived calls from the 5' RACE reads in MiXCR, one entry per CDR3 protein. Of approximately 1.5 million distinct CDR3 sequences detected, roughly a third appear once; the ten largest clones hold roughly 12%. The material sequenced was blood. The receptors shown here come from a woman under 40 in good health.

This clonotype has only a few counts. The chain links TRBV7-9 to TRBJ1-2; TRBD1 agrees at 7 bases. Trimming removed 4 bases from V and 10 bases from J; junction bases left unmatched: 12. There are 14 residues in the CDR3. The germline CDR1 and CDR2 sequences are SEHNR and FQNEAQ (reference sequence). The DNA of the CDR3 is TGTGCCAGCAGCTCATATTCTGACAGGGAGGACTACACCTTC. This sequence encodes CASSSYSDREDYTF.

Many counts were recorded for this clonotype. The CDR3 loop is CASSSGNSYEQYF. CDR3 bases: TGTGCCAGCAGTTCTGGTAACTCCTACGAGCAGTACTTC. The chain employs TRBV27 and TRBJ2-7; D remains ambiguous. Trimming removed 4 bases from V and 0 bases from J, with 7 bases in between. CDR1 MNHEY and CDR2 SMNVEV come from the germline V gene (reference sequence). The CDR3 has 13 residues.

This clonotype has a count of ten or more. V and J are TRBV29-1 and TRBJ2-7; TRBD1 matches at 8 bases. J lost 2 bases, V lost 4 bases, and 4 bases had no gene match. Looked up from germline, CDR1 is SQVTM and CDR2 is ANQGSEA. The CDR3 has 13 amino acids. The CDR3 coding sequence is TGCAGCGTTGCCGGGACAGGCCCCTACGAGCAGTACTTC. The encoded protein is CSVAGTGPYEQYF.

This sequence joins TRBV10-3 and TRBJ1-1; no definite D call. V was cut by 6 bases and J by 0 bases, with 11 bases left in between. There are 14 residues in the CDR3. Per germline, CDR1 ENHRY and CDR2 SYGVKD. CDR3 sequence reads: CAISDGYMNTEAFF. In DNA form, the CDR3 reads TGTGCCATCAGCGATGGGTACATGAACACTGAAGCTTTCTTT.

J is TRBJ2-1 and V is TRBV3-1; either TRBD1 or TRBD2 may supply D (5 bases each). Germline values: CDR1 LGHDT, CDR2 YNNKEL (reference sequence). Trimming stripped 4 bases from V and 9 bases from J, with 16 bases between. The CDR3 extends over 14 amino acids. The CDR3 protein is CASSLGGAGGEQFF. The CDR3 DNA reads TGTGCCAGCAGCCTTGGGGGAGCAGGCGGTGAGCAGTTCTTC.